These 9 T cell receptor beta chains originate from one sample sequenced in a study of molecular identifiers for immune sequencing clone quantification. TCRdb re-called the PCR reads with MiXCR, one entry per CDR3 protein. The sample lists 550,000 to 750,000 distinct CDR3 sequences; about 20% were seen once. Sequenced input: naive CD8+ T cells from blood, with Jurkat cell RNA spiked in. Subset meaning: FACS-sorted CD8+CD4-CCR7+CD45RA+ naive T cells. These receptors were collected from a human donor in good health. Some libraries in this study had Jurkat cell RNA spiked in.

The CDR3 nucleotides read TGTGCCAGCAGCTCCCCAGGGACAGGGGTGACCGGGGAGCTGTTTTTT. This codes for CASSSPGTGVTGELFF. The chain combines TRBV7-3 with TRBJ2-2; 10 nucleotides agree with TRBD1. Trimming at V came to 4 bases and at J to 5 bases, leaving 7 bases not matched to a gene. The V gene's germline CDR1 is SGHTA and CDR2 FQGTGA. The CDR3 runs to 16 residues.

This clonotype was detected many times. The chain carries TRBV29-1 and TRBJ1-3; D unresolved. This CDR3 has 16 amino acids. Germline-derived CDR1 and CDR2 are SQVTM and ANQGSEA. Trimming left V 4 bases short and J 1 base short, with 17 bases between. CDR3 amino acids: CSVVEQEPSSGNTIYF. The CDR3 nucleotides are TGCAGCGTTGTAGAGCAGGAGCCAAGTTCTGGAAACACCATATATTTT.

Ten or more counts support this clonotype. CDR3 residues: CASSLFPGADTQYF. DNA of the CDR3: TGTGCCAGCAGTTTATTTCCGGGTGCAGATACGCAGTATTTT. The genes are TRBV27 and TRBJ2-3; no reliable D call. V was shortened by 1 base and J by 4 bases, with 9 bases between the two germline ends. The CDR3 totals 14 residues. The germline V gene has CDR1 MNHEY and CDR2 SMNVEV (reference sequence).

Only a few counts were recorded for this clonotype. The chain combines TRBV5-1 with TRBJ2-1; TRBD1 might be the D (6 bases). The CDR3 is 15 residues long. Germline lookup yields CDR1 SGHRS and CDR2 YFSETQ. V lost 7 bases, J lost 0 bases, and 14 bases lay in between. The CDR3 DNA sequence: TGCGCCAGCGCCCAGGGGATGGGCTCCTACAATGAGCAGTTCTTC. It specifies CASAQGMGSYNEQFF.

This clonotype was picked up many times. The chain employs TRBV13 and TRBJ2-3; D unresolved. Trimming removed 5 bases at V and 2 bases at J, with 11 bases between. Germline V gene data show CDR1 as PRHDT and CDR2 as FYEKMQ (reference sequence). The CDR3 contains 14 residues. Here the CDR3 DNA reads TGTGCCAGCAGCACCGCCGGATTCACAGATACGCAGTATTTT. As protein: CASSTAGFTDTQYF.

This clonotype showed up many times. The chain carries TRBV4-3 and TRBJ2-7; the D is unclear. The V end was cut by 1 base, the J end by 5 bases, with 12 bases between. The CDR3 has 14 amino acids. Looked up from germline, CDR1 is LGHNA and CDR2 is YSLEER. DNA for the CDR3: TGCGCCAGCAGCCAAGTTCTGGGCGGCAACGAGCAGTACTTC. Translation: CASSQVLGGNEQYF.

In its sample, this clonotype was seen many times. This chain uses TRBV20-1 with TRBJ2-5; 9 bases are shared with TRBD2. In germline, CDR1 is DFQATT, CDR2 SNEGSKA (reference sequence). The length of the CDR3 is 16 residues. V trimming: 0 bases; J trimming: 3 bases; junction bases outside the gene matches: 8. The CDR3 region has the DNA TGCAGTGCTAGAGATAGGGAGACTAGCGGAGAAGAGACCCAGTACTTC. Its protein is CSARDRETSGEETQYF.

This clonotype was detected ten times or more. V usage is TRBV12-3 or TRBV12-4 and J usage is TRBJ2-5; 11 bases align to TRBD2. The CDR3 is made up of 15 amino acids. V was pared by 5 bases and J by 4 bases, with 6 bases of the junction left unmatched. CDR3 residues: CASSNLAGGGETQYF. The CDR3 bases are TGTGCCAGCAGTAATCTAGCGGGGGGAGGAGAGACCCAGTACTTC.

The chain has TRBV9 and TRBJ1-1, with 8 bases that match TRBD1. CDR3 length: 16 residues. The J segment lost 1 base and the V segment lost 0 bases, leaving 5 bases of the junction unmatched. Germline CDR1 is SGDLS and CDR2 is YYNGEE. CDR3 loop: CASSVGDRWGNTEAFF. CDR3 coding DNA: TGTGCCAGCAGCGTAGGGGACAGGTGGGGGAACACTGAAGCTTTCTTT.